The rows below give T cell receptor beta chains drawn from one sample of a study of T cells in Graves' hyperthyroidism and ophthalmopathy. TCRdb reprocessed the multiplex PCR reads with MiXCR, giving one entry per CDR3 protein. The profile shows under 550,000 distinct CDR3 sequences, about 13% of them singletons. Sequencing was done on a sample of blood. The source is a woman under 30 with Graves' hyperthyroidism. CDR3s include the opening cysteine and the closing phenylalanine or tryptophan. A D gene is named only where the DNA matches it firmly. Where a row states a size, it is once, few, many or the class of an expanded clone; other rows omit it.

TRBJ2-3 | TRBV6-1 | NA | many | TGTGCCAGCAGACTACAGCCTAGCACAGATACGCAGTATTTT | CASRLQPSTDTQYF
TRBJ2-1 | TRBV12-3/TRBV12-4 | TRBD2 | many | TGTGCCAGCAGCCGACTAGCGGGAGCACGCAATGAGCAGTTCTTC | CASSRLAGARNEQFF
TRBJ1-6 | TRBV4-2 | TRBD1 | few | TGTGCCAGCAGCCAAGAGGGACAGTTTAATTCACCCCTCCACTTT | CASSQEGQFNSPLHF
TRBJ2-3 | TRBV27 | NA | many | TGTGCCAGCAGTTTAGAAGTACTCCCAAGCACAGATACGCAGTATTTT | CASSLEVLPSTDTQYF
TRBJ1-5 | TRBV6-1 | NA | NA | TGTGCCAGCCGCGGACAGCCTAATCAGCCCCAGCATTTT | CASRGQPNQPQHF
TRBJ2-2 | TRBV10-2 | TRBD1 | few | TGCGCCAGCAGTACAGGGGTGGACACCGGGGAGCTGTTTTTT | CASSTGVDTGELFF
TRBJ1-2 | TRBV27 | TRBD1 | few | TGTGCCAGCGTTCCAACCGCCATAGGGGGCCCTCAGACCTTC | CASVPTAIGGPQTF
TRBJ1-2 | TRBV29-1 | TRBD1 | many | TGCAGCGTTGCGACAGGGGGCTACTATGGCTACACCTTC | CSVATGGYYGYTF
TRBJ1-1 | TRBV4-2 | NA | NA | TGTGCCAGCAGCCAAGGTTATAAGAGTGAAGCTTTCTTT | CASSQGYKSEAFF
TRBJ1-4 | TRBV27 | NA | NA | TGTGCCAGCAGTCCGGAGGGCTGGAATGAAAAACTGTTTTTT | CASSPEGWNEKLFF
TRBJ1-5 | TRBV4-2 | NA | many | TGTGCCAGCAGCCAACAGGGTGGCAATCAGCCCCAGCATTTT | CASSQQGGNQPQHF
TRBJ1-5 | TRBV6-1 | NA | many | TGTGCCAGCAGCGAAGAGAGGGTTAGTAAGCCCCAGCATTTT | CASSEERVSKPQHF
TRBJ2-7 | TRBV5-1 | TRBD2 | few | TGCGCCAGCAGCTTTTACCTAGCGGGAGGAACTGGCGAGCAGTACTTC | CASSFYLAGGTGEQYF
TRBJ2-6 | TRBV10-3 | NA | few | TGTGCCATCAGTGAGTCAGGGATCGGGGCCAACGTCCTGACTTTC | CAISESGIGANVLTF
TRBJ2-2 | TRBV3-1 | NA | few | TGTGCCAGCAGCCAAGATATAGGAATAACGAACACCGGGGGGCTGTTTTTT | CASSQDIGITNTGGLFF
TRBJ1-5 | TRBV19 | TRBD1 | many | TGTGCCAGTAGTCTTCCAGGGGGGAGCAATCAGCCCCAGCATTTT | CASSLPGGSNQPQHF
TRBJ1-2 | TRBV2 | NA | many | TGTGCCAGCAGTGACATGGCGGTAATTAACTATGGCTACACCTTC | CASSDMAVINYGYTF
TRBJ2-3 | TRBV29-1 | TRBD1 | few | TGCAGCGTTGAAGGTCTACCAGGGGGAAGTGGAACAGATACGCAGTATTTT | CSVEGLPGGSGTDTQYF
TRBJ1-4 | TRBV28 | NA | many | TGTGCCAGCAGCCATGACAGGTTAAGAAAACTGTTTTTT | CASSHDRLRKLFF
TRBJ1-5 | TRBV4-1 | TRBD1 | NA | TGCGCCAGCAGCCTTGGACAGGGGCGGGGTCAGCCCCAGCATTTT | CASSLGQGRGQPQHF
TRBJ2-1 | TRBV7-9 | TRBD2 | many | TGTGCCAGCAGCTCGGGACTAGCGTTCTCCTACAATGAGCAGTTCTTC | CASSSGLAFSYNEQFF
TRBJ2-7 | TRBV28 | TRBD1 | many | TGTGCCAGCAGGACAGGGTCCTACGAGCAGTACTTC | CASRTGSYEQYF
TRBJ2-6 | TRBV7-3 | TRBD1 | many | TGTGCCAGCAGCTCCCGGACAGGGGGCGGCTCTGGGGCCAACGTCCTGACTTTC | CASSSRTGGGSGANVLTF
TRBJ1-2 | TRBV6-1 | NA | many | TGTGCCAGCAGGCGGGACGCTGGCTACACCTTC | CASRRDAGYTF
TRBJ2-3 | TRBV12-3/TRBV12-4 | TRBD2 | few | TGTGCCAGCAGTTTCGGCGGGAGTTCAGATACGCAGTATTTT | CASSFGGSSDTQYF
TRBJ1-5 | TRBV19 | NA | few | TGTGCCAGTAGTATTGCGGCTCCTGGTAAGCCCCAGCATTTT | CASSIAAPGKPQHF
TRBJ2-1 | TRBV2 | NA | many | TGTGCCAGCAGGGCGGACGGTAGCTCCTACAATGAGCAGTTCTTC | CASRADGSSYNEQFF
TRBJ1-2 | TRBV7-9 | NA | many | TGTGCCAGCAGTCCTAGGCCGGACTATGGCTACACCTTC | CASSPRPDYGYTF
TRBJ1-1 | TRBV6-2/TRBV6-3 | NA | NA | TGTGCCAGCACCTTGAACACTGAAGCTTTCTTT | CASTLNTEAFF
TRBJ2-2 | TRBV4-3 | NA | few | TGCGCCAGCAGCCAAGAAGTGGCGGGTACCGGGGAGCTGTTTTTT | CASSQEVAGTGELFF
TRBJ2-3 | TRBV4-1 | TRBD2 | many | TGCGCCAGCAGCCAGGACAGGACTAGCGCGCAGTATTTT | CASSQDRTSAQYF
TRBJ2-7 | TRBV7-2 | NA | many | TGTGCCAGCAGCCCCGACTCTGGGGGAGCCTACGAGCAGTACTTC | CASSPDSGGAYEQYF